This T cell receptor (beta chain) was recovered during a study of T cell changes during pregnancy in multiple sclerosis. Here immunoSEQ multiplex PCR was the method, and the copy in TCRdb shows in-frame clones only, minus some. The sample records 70,000 to 85,000 clones, 92% being singletons. With 5 bases clipped from V and 1 base from J, the junction kept 8 bases outside the gene matches. The CDR3 consists of 15 residues. The germline V gene has CDR1 SEHNR and CDR2 FQNEAQ (reference sequence). Sequences were derived from peripheral blood, sampled before pregnancy. This TCR derives from a female donor with multiple sclerosis, enrolled in a pregnancy study. The chain is built from TRBV7-9 and TRBJ2-7; 7 bases are a match to TRBD1. The CDR3 region has the DNA TGTGCCAGCAGCAACAGCCTGGACAGGTCCTACGAGCAGTACTTC. Its protein is CASSNSLDRSYEQYF. Full variable domain (rest looked up from reference TRBV7-9 and TRBJ2-7): DTGVSQNPRHKITKRGQNVTFRCDPISEHNRLYWYRQTLGQGPEFLTYFQNEAQLEKSRLLSDRFSAERPKGSFSTLEIQRTEQGDSAMYLCASSNSLDRSYEQYFGPGTRLTVT.